These T cell receptor beta chains were read from a single sample in a study of CXCR3-negative and CXCR3-positive naive CD8 T cells. Reprocessing the 5' RACE reads, TCRdb reports a single entry for every CDR3 protein and omits DNA. Recorded here are about 130,000 distinct CDR3 sequences; the top ten clones represent 0.29%. Source material: naive CXCR3- CD8+ T cells from blood. The receptors shown here come from a human donor in good health. Some clones in this sample may be carry-over from other donors' samples. Both conserved end residues are part of each CDR3. Fields, in order: J gene, V gene, CDR3 protein.

TRBJ1-5,TRBV28,CAIWGNTDSNQPQHF
TRBJ2-3,TRBV9,CASSSTATTRFADTQYF
TRBJ2-2,TRBV19,CATDGYDTGELFF
TRBJ2-7,TRBV9,CASSVGVGEQYF
TRBJ2-3,TRBV28,CASRGTDSSYTDTQYF
TRBJ2-3,TRBV9,CASTQGGGRGTDTQYF
TRBJ1-2,TRBV7-9,CASSPAGTPILRGYTF
TRBJ2-1,TRBV12-5,CASGLVYNNEQFF
TRBJ2-1,TRBV28,CASSFPSDEQFF
TRBJ2-7,TRBV4-2,CASSQVRRGHYEQYF
TRBJ2-7,TRBV29-1,CSVEVGSSVSYEQYF
TRBJ2-7,TRBV6-2/TRBV6-3,CASRTGTEDYEQYF
TRBJ2-1,TRBV12-3/TRBV12-4,CAIETGAGIYNEQFF